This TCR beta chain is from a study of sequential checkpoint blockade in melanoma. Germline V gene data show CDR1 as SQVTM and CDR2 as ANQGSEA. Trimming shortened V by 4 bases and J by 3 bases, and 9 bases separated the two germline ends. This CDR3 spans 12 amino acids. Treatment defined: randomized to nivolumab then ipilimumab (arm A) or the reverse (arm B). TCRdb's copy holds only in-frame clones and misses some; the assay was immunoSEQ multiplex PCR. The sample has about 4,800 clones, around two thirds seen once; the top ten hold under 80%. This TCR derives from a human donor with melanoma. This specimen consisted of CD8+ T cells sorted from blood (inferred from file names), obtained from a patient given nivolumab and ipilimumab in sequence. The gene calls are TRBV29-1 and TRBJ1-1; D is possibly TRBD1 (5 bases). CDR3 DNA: TGCAGCGTTGTTGCGGGACACACTGAAGCTTTCTTT. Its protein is CSVVAGHTEAFF. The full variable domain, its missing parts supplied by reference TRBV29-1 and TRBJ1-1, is SAVISQKPSRDICQRGTSLTIQCQVDSQVTMMFWYRQQPGQSLTLIATANQGSEATYESGFVIDKFPISRPNLTFSTLTVSNMSPEDSSIYLCSVVAGHTEAFFGQGTRLTVV.